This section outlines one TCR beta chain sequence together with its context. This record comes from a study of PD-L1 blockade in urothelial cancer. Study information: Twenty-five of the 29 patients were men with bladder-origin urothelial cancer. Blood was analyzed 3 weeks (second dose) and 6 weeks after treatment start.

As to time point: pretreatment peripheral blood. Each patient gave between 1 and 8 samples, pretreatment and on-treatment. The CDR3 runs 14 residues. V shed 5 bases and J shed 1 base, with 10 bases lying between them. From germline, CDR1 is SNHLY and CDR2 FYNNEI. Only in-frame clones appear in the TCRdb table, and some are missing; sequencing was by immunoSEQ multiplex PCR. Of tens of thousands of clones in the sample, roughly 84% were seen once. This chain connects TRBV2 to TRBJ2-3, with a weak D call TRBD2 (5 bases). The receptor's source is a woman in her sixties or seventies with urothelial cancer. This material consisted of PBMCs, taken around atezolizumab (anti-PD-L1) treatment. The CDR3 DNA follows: TGTGCCAGCAGTCAGCGGTTAGGCACAGATACGCAGTATTTT. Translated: CASSQRLGTDTQYF.